This TCR beta chain was documented in a study of response to subunit inactivated influenza vaccine. TCRdb re-called the RT-PCR reads with MiXCR, one entry per CDR3 protein. The top ten hold roughly 11% of the sample, which has about 780,000 distinct CDR3 sequences, around 18% seen once. V was clipped by 2 bases and J by 0 bases, with 6 bases between them. CDR1 MNHEY and CDR2 SVGEGT come from the germline V gene. The CDR3 contains 14 residues. The input for sequencing was PBMCs from blood, taken more than 4 days after vaccination. The rearrangement joins TRBV6-2 or TRBV6-3 to TRBJ2-3; D is ambiguous. The clonotype was recovered from a man between 45 and 60 years old who received an inactivated influenza vaccine. The CDR3 DNA is TGTGCCAGCAGTTACCTTGCTAGCACAGATACGCAGTATTTT. As protein: CASSYLASTDTQYF.